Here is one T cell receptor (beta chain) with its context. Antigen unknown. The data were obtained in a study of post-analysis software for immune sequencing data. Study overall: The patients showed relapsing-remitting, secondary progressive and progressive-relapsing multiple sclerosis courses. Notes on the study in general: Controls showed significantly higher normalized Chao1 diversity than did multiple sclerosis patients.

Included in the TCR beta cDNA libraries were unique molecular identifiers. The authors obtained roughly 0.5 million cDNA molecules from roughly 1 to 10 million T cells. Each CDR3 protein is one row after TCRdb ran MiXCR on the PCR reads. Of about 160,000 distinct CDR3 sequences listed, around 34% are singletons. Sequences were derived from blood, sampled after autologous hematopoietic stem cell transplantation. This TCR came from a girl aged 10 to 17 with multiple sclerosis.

CDR3 nucleotide sequence: TGTGCCAGCAGCCAATTAGGTGAGAATCAGCCCCAGCATTTT. Protein: CASSQLGENQPQHF. The chain is built from TRBV16 and TRBJ1-5; D ambiguous. CDR3 length: 14 residues. The V gene lost 1 base and the J gene lost 4 bases, with 8 bases spanning the gap. Per the germline V gene, CDR1 is KGHSY and CDR2 is FQNENV. Filled out from reference TRBV16 and TRBJ1-5, the complete variable domain reads GEEVAQTPKHLVRGEGQKAKLYCAPIKGHSYVFWYQQVLKNEFKFLISFQNENVFDETGMPKERFSAKCLPNSPCSLEIQATKLEDSAVYFCASSQLGENQPQHFGDGTRLSIL.